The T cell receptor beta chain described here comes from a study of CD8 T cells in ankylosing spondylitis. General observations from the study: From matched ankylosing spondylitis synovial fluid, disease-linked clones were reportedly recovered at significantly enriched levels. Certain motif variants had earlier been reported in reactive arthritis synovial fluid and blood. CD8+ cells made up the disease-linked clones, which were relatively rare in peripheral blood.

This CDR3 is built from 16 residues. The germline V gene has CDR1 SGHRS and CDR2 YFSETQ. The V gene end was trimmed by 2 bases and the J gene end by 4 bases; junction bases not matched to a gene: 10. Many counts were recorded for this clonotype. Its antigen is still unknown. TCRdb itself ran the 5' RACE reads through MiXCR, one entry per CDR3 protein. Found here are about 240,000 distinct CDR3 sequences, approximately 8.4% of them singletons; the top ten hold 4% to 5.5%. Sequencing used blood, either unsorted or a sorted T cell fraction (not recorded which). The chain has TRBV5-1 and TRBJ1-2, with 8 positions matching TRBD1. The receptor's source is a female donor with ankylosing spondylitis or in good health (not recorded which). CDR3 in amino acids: CASSFPTGTGSYGYTF. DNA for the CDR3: TGCGCCAGCAGCTTCCCCACCGGGACAGGTTCCTATGGCTACACCTTC.